The present T cell receptor beta chain was sequenced within a study of memory CD4+ T cells and cytomegalovirus serostatus. Study in general: Healthy Belgian adult donors included under ten CMV-positive and some 24 CMV-negative people.

After removal of 2 bases from V and 6 bases from J, the junction contained 3 bases not matched to a gene. The CDR3 contains 13 residues. The V gene's germline CDR1 is KGHSH and CDR2 LQKENI. TCRdb's copy holds only in-frame clones and misses some; the assay was immunoSEQ multiplex PCR. The table includes about 39,000 clones, roughly 80% detected once. Single viable CD3+CD4+CD8-CD45RO+ cells were sorted as the memory CD4+ T cells. V gene TRBV18 combines with J gene TRBJ2-7, with TRBD2 identical over 8 bases. What was sequenced was memory CD4+ T cells from blood. The sequence derives from an adult in good health and CMV-seronegative. For the CDR3, the DNA is TGTGCCAGCTCACCAGCGAGCGGGGGCGAGCAGTACTTC. Translation gives CASSPASGGEQYF.